The 11 T cell receptor beta chains presented below share a single source sample, sequenced in a study of shared clonotypes between healthy human individuals. Sequencing used immunoSEQ multiplex PCR; TCRdb keeps in-frame clones, though not all of them. Among some 2.1 million clones listed, 95% were seen once. The material sequenced was naive CD4+ T cells sorted from blood. Noted subset: CD45RA+ positively selected. Receptors were obtained from a man aged 18 to 30 in good health.

This rearrangement joins TRBV5-5 to TRBJ2-1; D may be TRBD1 (6 bases). Germline-derived CDR1 and CDR2 are SGHKS and YYEKEE (reference sequence). Trimming shortened V by 0 bases and J by 7 bases, and 8 bases separated the two germline ends. This CDR3 comprises 13 residues. The CDR3 reads CASSLVQGNEQFF. The CDR3 DNA follows: TGTGCCAGCAGCTTGGTGCAGGGGAATGAGCAGTTCTTC.

A note on this clone: Other nucleotide sequences in the sample specify the same CDR3. The gene calls are TRBV5-1 and TRBJ2-7; 9 bases are shared with TRBD1. CDR1 is SGHRS and CDR2 is YFSETQ in the germline V gene. The V segment lost 0 bases and the J segment 4 bases; nucleotides outside the gene matches: 2. The CDR3 consists of 14 residues. CDR3 sequence (DNA): TGCGCCAGCAGCTTGGAGGGACAGGGTTACGAGCAGTACTTC. The encoded protein is CASSLEGQGYEQYF. The whole variable domain, remainder taken from reference TRBV5-1 and TRBJ2-7, is KAGVTQTPRYLIKTRGQQVTLSCSPISGHRSVSWYQQTPGQGLQFLFEYFSETQRNKGNFPGRFSGRQFSNSRSEMNVSTLELGDSALYLCASSLEGQGYEQYFGPGTRLTVT.

This clone showed up just once. The rearrangement links TRBV30 to TRBJ1-3, with TRBD1 identical over 9 bases. CDR1 is GTSNPN and CDR2 is SVGIG in the germline V gene (reference sequence). The CDR3 is 16 amino acids. With 6 bases clipped from V and 2 bases from J, the junction kept 11 bases outside the gene matches. The CDR3 nucleotides read TGTGCCTGTCAACCGGGACAGGGTTTCCCTGGAAACACCATATATTTT. Its protein is CACQPGQGFPGNTIYF.

The chain carries TRBV18 and TRBJ1-1; D gene uncertain. The V end lost 3 bases, the J end lost 3 bases, and 11 bases lay between the germline ends. The germline CDR1 and CDR2 sequences are KGHSH and LQKENI. The CDR3 runs to 14 residues. This CDR3 is CASSPEIGDTEAFF. CDR3 nucleotide sequence: TGTGCCAGCTCACCGGAGATAGGTGACACTGAAGCTTTCTTT. The full variable domain, completed using reference TRBV18 and TRBJ1-1, is NAGVMQNPRHLVRRRGQEARLRCSPMKGHSHVYWYRQLPEEGLKFMVYLQKENIIDESGMPKERFSAEFPKEGPSILRIQQVVRGDSAAYFCASSPEIGDTEAFFGQGTRLTVV.

This chain connects TRBV7-9 to TRBJ2-1, with unresolved D. V lost 0 bases to trimming and J lost 6 bases, with 18 bases between them. The germline V gene has CDR1 SEHNR and CDR2 FQNEAQ (reference sequence). This CDR3 contains 17 residues. In DNA form, the CDR3 reads TGTGCCAGCAGCTTAGCTGTCCCAAAAGTCTCGGGCAATGAGCAGTTCTTC. It translates to CASSLAVPKVSGNEQFF.

The chain recombines TRBV6-1 with TRBJ2-5; D perhaps matches TRBD2 (6 bases). The germline V and J ends were trimmed by 8 bases and 5 bases, with 18 bases remaining between them. Germline-derived CDR1 and CDR2 are MNHNS and SASEGT. This CDR3 is built from 14 residues. The CDR3 sequence: CASHPGGISETQYF. CDR3 in DNA: TGTGCCAGCCACCCTGGGGGGATCTCGGAGACCCAGTACTTC.

This clone was counted a single time. The chain links TRBV6-1 to TRBJ1-6; D is possibly TRBD1 (5 bases). V was trimmed by 4 bases and J by 5 bases, leaving 9 bases between them. Germline CDR1 MNHNS, CDR2 SASEGT. The length of the CDR3 is 14 residues. For the CDR3, the DNA is TGTGCCAGCAGTGGGACAAAGAATAATTCACCCCTCCACTTT. It encodes CASSGTKNNSPLHF.

As to this clone: This same CDR3 is encoded by further DNA sequences in the sample. The chain uses TRBV5-1 and TRBJ1-1, with D hard to call. Trimming removed 0 bases at V and 1 base at J, with 7 bases between. The CDR3 is 14 amino acids. CDR1 and CDR2 from the germline V gene are SGHRS and YFSETQ. The CDR3 DNA reads TGCGCCAGCAGCTTGGGAGGTGGGAACACTGAAGCTTTCTTT. The encoded protein is CASSLGGGNTEAFF.

Details on this clone: Other DNA variants within this sample encode the same CDR3. V usage is TRBV5-1 and J usage is TRBJ1-1; TRBD1 is a possible D gene (5 bases). From germline, CDR1 is SGHRS and CDR2 YFSETQ. V was clipped by 2 bases and J by 0 bases, with 8 bases between them. The CDR3 runs to 14 residues. DNA of the CDR3: TGCGCCAGCAGCTTACAGGTGATGAACACTGAAGCTTTCTTT. Translation: CASSLQVMNTEAFF. Looking up the rest from reference TRBV5-1 and TRBJ1-1 gives the full variable domain: KAGVTQTPRYLIKTRGQQVTLSCSPISGHRSVSWYQQTPGQGLQFLFEYFSETQRNKGNFPGRFSGRQFSNSRSEMNVSTLELGDSALYLCASSLQVMNTEAFFGQGTRLTVV.

V gene TRBV19 combines with J gene TRBJ2-4; D is perhaps TRBD2 (6 bases). Germline CDR1 LNHDA, CDR2 SQIVND (reference sequence). Deletions cut 4 bases from V and 16 bases from J, with 20 bases between. The CDR3 is 13 amino acids. The CDR3 is CASSRVVRDWDYF. CDR3 in DNA: TGTGCCAGTAGTAGGGTAGTTCGGGACTGGGATTACTTC.

The rearrangement links TRBV6-1 to TRBJ1-6, with D perhaps TRBD1 (6 bases). The ends were cut back, 2 bases at V and 2 bases at J, with 13 bases in the middle. The length of the CDR3 is 17 residues. Germline CDR1 is MNHNS and CDR2 is SASEGT. The CDR3: CASSENVQGTYNSPLHF. CDR3 bases: TGTGCCAGCAGTGAAAATGTGCAGGGGACCTATAATTCACCCCTCCACTTT.